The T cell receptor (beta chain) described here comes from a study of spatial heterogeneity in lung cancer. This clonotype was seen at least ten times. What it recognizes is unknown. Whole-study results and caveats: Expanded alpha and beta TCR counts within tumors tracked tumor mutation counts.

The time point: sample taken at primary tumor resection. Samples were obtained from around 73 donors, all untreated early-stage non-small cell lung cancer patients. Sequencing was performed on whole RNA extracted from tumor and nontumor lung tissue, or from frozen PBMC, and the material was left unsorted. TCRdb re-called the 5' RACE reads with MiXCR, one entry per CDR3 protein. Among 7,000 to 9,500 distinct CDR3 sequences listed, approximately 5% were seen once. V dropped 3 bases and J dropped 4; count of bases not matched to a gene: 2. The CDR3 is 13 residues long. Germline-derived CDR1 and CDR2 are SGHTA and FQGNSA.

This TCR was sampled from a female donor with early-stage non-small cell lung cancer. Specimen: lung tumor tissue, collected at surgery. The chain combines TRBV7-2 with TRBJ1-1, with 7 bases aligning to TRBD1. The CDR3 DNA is TGTGCCAGCAGCTTTCCAGGGGGCACTGAAGCTTTCTTT. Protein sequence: CASSFPGGTEAFF.